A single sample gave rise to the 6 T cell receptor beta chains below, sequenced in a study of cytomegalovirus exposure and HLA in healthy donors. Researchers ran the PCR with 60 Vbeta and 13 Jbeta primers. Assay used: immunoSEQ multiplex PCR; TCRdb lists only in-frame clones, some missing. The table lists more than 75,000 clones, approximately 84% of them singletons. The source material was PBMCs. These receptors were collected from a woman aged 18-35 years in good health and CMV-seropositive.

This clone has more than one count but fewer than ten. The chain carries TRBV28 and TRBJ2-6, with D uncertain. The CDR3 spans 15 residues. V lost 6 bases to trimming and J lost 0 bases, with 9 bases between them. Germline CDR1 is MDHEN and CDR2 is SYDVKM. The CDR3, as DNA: TGTGCCAGCAGGGTACAGAGCTCTGGGGCCAACGTCCTGACTTTC. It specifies CASRVQSSGANVLTF. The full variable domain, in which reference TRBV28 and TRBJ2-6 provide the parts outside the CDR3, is DVKVTQSSRYLVKRTGEKVFLECVQDMDHENMFWYRQDPGLGLRLIYFSYDVKMKEKGDIPEGYSVSREKKERFSLILESASTNQTSMYLCASRVQSSGANVLTFGAGSRLTVL.

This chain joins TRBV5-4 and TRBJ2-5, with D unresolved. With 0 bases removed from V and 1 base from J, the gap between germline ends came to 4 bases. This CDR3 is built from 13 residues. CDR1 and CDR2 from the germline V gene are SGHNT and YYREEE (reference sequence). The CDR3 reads CASSLDGQETQYF. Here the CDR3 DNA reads TGTGCCAGCAGCTTGGACGGCCAAGAGACCCAGTACTTC.

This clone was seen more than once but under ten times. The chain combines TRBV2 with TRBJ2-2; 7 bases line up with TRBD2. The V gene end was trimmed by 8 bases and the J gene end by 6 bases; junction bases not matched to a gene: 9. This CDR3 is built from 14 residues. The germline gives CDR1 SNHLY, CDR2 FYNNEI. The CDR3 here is CASHPSGRAGELFF. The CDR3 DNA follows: TGTGCCAGCCATCCTTCAGGGAGGGCCGGGGAGCTGTTTTTT.

CDR3 sequence: CASSLTFRGAYEQYF. The CDR3 DNA follows: TGCGCCAGCAGCTTAACGTTCAGGGGTGCCTACGAGCAGTACTTC. V and J are TRBV4-1 and TRBJ2-7; weak D call: TRBD1 (6 bases). The CDR3 runs to 15 residues. Germline V gives CDR1 MGHRA, CDR2 YSYEKL. The germline V and J ends were trimmed by 5 bases and 2 bases, with 16 bases remaining between them.

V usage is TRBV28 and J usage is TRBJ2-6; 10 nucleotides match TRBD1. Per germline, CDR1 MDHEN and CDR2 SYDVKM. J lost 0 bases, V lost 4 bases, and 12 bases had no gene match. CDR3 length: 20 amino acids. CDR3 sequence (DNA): TGTGCCAGCAGTTCATACCGGGACAGGGGTCTTAGCTCTGGGGCCAACGTCCTGACTTTC. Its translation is CASSSYRDRGLSSGANVLTF.

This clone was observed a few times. DNA of the CDR3: TGTGCCAGCAGTTACTCGGAGGCTCAGCCCCAGCATTTT. As protein: CASSYSEAQPQHF. V gene TRBV6-6 combines with J gene TRBJ1-5; D remains unclear. Per the germline V gene, CDR1 is MNHNY and CDR2 is SVGAGI (reference sequence). This CDR3 has 13 amino acids. Trimming took off 0 bases at V and 6 bases at J, with 6 bases between the two ends.